This passage covers 13 T cell receptor beta chains from one sample sequenced in a study of cytomegalovirus exposure and HLA in healthy donors. The repertoire was sequenced with immunoSEQ multiplex PCR; TCRdb's copy has only in-frame clones and lacks some. The table shows around 150,000 clones, with approximately 88% occurring only once. Sequencing was done on a sample of PBMCs. Receptors originate from a man aged 30-40 years in good health and CMV-seropositive.

The chain employs TRBV19 and TRBJ1-6; TRBD1 agrees at 11 bases. This CDR3 region has 13 residues. The trim removed 10 bases at V and 18 bases at J, leaving 14 bases unmatched. Germline lookup yields CDR1 LNHDA and CDR2 SQIVND (reference sequence). CDR3 in DNA: TGTGCCACCTCCGGACAGGGGGCGTGGGATGCCCACTTT. Encoded protein: CATSGQGAWDAHF.

CDR3 protein: CASTPFRALQGRDGYTF. CDR3 coding DNA: TGTGCCAGCACCCCATTTCGAGCCCTACAGGGTAGAGATGGCTACACCTTC. The rearrangement links TRBV9 to TRBJ1-2; tentative D call: TRBD1 (6 bases). The CDR3 is 17 amino acids. The V and J ends lost 6 bases and 6 bases respectively, with 27 bases between them. Germline V gene sequence: CDR1 SGDLS, CDR2 YYNGEE.

The chain uses TRBV7-6 and TRBJ1-3; D is uncertain. The germline CDR1 and CDR2 sequences are SGHVS and FNYEAQ. Trimming left V 1 base short and J 4 bases short, with 11 bases between. This CDR3 has 15 amino acids. The CDR3 loop is CASSLGEGHGNTIYF. Written as DNA, the CDR3 is TGTGCCAGCAGCTTAGGTGAGGGCCACGGAAACACCATATATTTT. Full variable domain (missing parts from reference TRBV7-6 and TRBJ1-3): GAGVSQSPRYKVTKRGQDVALRCDPISGHVSLYWYRQALGQGPEFLTYFNYEAQQDKSGLPNDRFSAERPEGSISTLTIQRTEQRDSAMYRCASSLGEGHGNTIYFGEGSWLTVV.

The chain is built from TRBV7-9 and TRBJ1-2; D unresolved. Deletions cut 1 base from V and 8 bases from J, with 11 bases between. Germline V gene lookup returns CDR1 SEHNR and CDR2 FQNEAQ (reference sequence). This CDR3 comprises 13 residues. CDR3 sequence (DNA): TGTGCCAGCAGCTTAGAAGCGTCCTACGGCTACACCTTC. It codes for CASSLEASYGYTF.

The V gene is TRBV4-3, the J gene TRBJ1-5; TRBD1 might be the D (5 bases). The CDR3 runs to 13 residues. Germline-derived CDR1 and CDR2 are LGHNA and YSLEER. Between the trimmed V and J ends, which lost 4 bases and 4 bases, there was a span of 8 bases. The CDR3 region is CASSPGRNQPQHF. In DNA form, the CDR3 reads TGCGCCAGCAGCCCAGGGAGGAATCAGCCCCAGCATTTT.

The genes are TRBV20-1 and TRBJ2-3, with D maybe TRBD2 (5 bases). Trimming pared 5 bases from V and 5 bases from J, leaving 8 bases between. The CDR3 spans 11 residues. The germline V gene encodes CDR1 DFQATT and CDR2 SNEGSKA (reference sequence). CDR3 in amino acids: CSAEREDTQYF. For the CDR3, the DNA is TGCAGTGCTGAGAGGGAAGATACGCAGTATTTT.

The chain carries TRBV9 and TRBJ2-2, with D perhaps TRBD1 (5 bases). Germline V gene lookup returns CDR1 SGDLS and CDR2 YYNGEE. Trimming shortened V by 1 base and J by 4 bases, and 11 bases separated the two germline ends. The CDR3 spans 15 residues. In DNA, the CDR3 is TGTGCCAGCAGCGTATCACAAGGGGTCACCGGGGAGCTGTTTTTT. Translation: CASSVSQGVTGELFF.

This clone was observed a few times. CDR3 nucleotide sequence: TGTGCCAGCAGCTTCTCCACAGGACAGGGTAATTCACCCCTCCACTTT. Its translation is CASSFSTGQGNSPLHF. The chain employs TRBV7-9 and TRBJ1-6; 8 bases agree with TRBD1. V lost 3 bases and J lost 6; bases outside the gene matches: 7. In germline, CDR1 is SEHNR, CDR2 FQNEAQ (reference sequence). CDR3 size: 16 residues.

J is TRBJ1-2 and V is TRBV6-5; 8 bases are a match to TRBD1. V shed 6 bases, J shed 5 bases, and the junction held 11 bases outside the gene matches. There are 15 residues in the CDR3. The germline V gene encodes CDR1 MNHEY and CDR2 SVGAGI. The CDR3 spells CASSRTGQGFYGYTF. The CDR3 DNA follows: TGTGCCAGCAGCCGAACCGGACAGGGTTTTTATGGCTACACCTTC.

The chain is built from TRBV28 and TRBJ2-7, with D uncertain. Looked up from germline, CDR1 is MDHEN and CDR2 is SYDVKM. Deletions cut 2 bases from V and 1 base from J, with 12 bases between. The CDR3 spans 15 residues. The CDR3, as DNA: TGTGCCAGCAGTTTAAGGCTTAGCTTTTCCTACGAGCAGTACTTC. Translation: CASSLRLSFSYEQYF.

The rearrangement uses TRBV5-6 and TRBJ2-1; D remains ambiguous. Deletions cut 2 bases from V and 14 bases from J, with 11 bases between. The CDR3 extends over 11 amino acids. CDR1 SGHDT and CDR2 YYEEEE come from the germline V gene. The DNA for the CDR3 is TGTGCCAGCAGCTTAACTCAAGAGGAGTTCTTC. This codes for CASSLTQEEFF.

V gene TRBV5-6 combines with J gene TRBJ2-7; weak D call: TRBD1 (5 bases). V gave up 3 bases and J gave up 2 bases, with 21 bases separating them. The CDR3 runs 17 residues. CDR1 is SGHDT and CDR2 is YYEEEE in the germline V gene. In DNA, the CDR3 is TGTGCCAGCAGCTCCGATTTGTGGACACCAACAACCTACGAGCAGTACTTC. This encodes CASSSDLWTPTTYEQYF.

This chain connects TRBV4-1 to TRBJ1-4; no clear D gene. The CDR3 is 17 residues long. Between the trimmed V and J ends, which lost 1 base and 5 bases, there was a span of 17 bases. The V gene's germline CDR1 is MGHRA and CDR2 YSYEKL. DNA for the CDR3: TGCGCCAGCAGCCAAGTCCCACCCCGTAGAACGAATGAAAAACTGTTTTTT. Translated, it gives CASSQVPPRRTNEKLFF.